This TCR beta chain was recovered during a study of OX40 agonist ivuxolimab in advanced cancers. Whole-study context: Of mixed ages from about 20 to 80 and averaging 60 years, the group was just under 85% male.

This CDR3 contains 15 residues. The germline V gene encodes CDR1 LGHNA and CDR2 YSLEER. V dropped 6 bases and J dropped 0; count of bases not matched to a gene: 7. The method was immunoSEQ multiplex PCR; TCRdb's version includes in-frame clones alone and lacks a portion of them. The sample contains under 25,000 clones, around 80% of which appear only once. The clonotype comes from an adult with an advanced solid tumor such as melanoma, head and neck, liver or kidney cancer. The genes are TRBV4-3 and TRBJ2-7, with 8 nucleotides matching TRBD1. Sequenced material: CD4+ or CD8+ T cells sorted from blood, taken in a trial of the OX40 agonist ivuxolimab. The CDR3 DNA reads TGCGCCAGCAGTGGAGGACAGGGTAGCTCCTACGAGCAGTACTTC. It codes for CASSGGQGSSYEQYF.